These 14 T cell receptor beta chains were all obtained from the same sample, sequenced in a study of T cell responses to AZD1222 COVID-19 vaccine. Some clones are missing from TCRdb's copy, which holds only in-frame ones; the method was immunoSEQ multiplex PCR. The sample records approximately 130,000 clones, 80% to 95% being singletons. Sequences were derived from peripheral blood, sampled 28 days after the second AZD1222 dose. All receptors derive from an adult who received the AZD1222 COVID-19 vaccine.

The chain links TRBV6-1 to TRBJ1-2; the D gene is possibly TRBD1 (6 bases). The CDR3 has 15 residues. V was trimmed by 2 bases and J by 3 bases, leaving 13 bases between them. Germline V gene lookup returns CDR1 MNHNS and CDR2 SASEGT. CDR3 in DNA: TGTGCCAGCAGTGAATGGGGGGCGCGGGACTATGGCTACACCTTC. Its protein product is CASSEWGARDYGYTF.

In its sample, this clone was seen a few times. The chain uses TRBV4-3 and TRBJ1-2; possibly TRBD1 for D (6 bases). The CDR3 runs 17 residues. V shed 4 bases and J shed 0 bases, with 18 bases lying between them. Germline CDR1 is LGHNA and CDR2 is YSLEER. The CDR3 DNA reads TGCGCCAGCAGCCCCCGAATGGGGGGCGCGACTAACTATGGCTACACCTTC. Translating it yields CASSPRMGGATNYGYTF.

The chain uses TRBV9 and TRBJ2-7, with 11 bases that match TRBD2. Per germline, CDR1 SGDLS and CDR2 YYNGEE. The CDR3 is 15 residues long. V lost 4 bases to trimming and J lost 3 bases; unmatched junction nucleotides: 6. This CDR3 reads CASSLGTSGFYEQYF. The CDR3 region has the DNA TGTGCCAGCAGCCTCGGGACTAGCGGTTTCTACGAGCAGTACTTC.

CDR3 sequence (DNA): TGCGCCAGCAGCCGATACAGGGAGGGAACTGGAAACACCATATATTTT. The encoded protein is CASSRYREGTGNTIYF. The chain combines TRBV4-3 with TRBJ1-3; D is possibly TRBD1 (6 bases). The germline gives CDR1 LGHNA, CDR2 YSLEER. Trimming shortened V by 4 bases and J by 2 bases, and 15 bases separated the two germline ends. The CDR3 totals 16 residues.

The chain is built from TRBV7-9 and TRBJ2-1; D ambiguous. The CDR3 is 13 amino acids. CDR1 and CDR2 from the germline V gene are SEHNR and FQNEAQ (reference sequence). V lost 1 base to trimming and J lost 10 bases, with 11 bases between them. In nucleotides, the CDR3 is TGTGCCAGCAGCTTAGATCTCGATGGCGAGCAGTTCTTC. Amino acid sequence: CASSLDLDGEQFF.

The genes are TRBV14 and TRBJ1-3, with no clear D. Germline V gene sequence: CDR1 SGHDN, CDR2 FVKESK. The CDR3 covers 15 residues. The germline V and J ends were trimmed by 2 bases and 2 bases, with 10 bases remaining between them. CDR3 protein: CASSQQPGPGNTIYF. The CDR3 DNA sequence: TGTGCCAGCAGCCAACAACCCGGGCCTGGAAACACCATATATTTT.

The J gene is TRBJ1-2, the V gene TRBV10-2, with D unclear. This CDR3 has 12 residues. The V and J ends lost 2 bases and 7 bases respectively, with 8 bases between them. Looked up from germline, CDR1 is WSHSY and CDR2 is SAAADI. CDR3 nucleotide sequence: TGCGCCAGCAGTGAGGGGGTCTCTGGCTACACCTTC. Translating it yields CASSEGVSGYTF.

This clone was found once. This may be a read error, as it is one base from a much larger clone. CDR3 nucleotide sequence: TGTGCCAGCAGTGACTACAATGAGCAGTTCTTC. Its protein is CASSDYNEQFF. V usage is TRBV2 and J usage is TRBJ2-1; D is unclear. The CDR3 spans 11 residues. The germline gives CDR1 SNHLY, CDR2 FYNNEI. Trimming removed 3 bases at V and 3 bases at J, with 0 bases between.

The chain couples TRBV5-8 to TRBJ1-1; D gene ambiguous. Looked up from germline, CDR1 is SGHTS and CDR2 is YDEGEE. Trimming took off 0 bases at V and 1 base at J, with 4 bases between the two ends. The length of the CDR3 is 13 residues. CDR3 in amino acids: CASSLEKNTEAFF. The CDR3 coding sequence is TGTGCCAGCAGCTTGGAGAAGAACACTGAAGCTTTCTTT.

This sequence joins TRBV30 and TRBJ2-7; 8 nucleotides align to TRBD1. CDR3 size: 12 residues. Germline values: CDR1 GTSNPN, CDR2 SVGIG (reference sequence). The trim removed 5 bases at V and 3 bases at J, leaving 3 bases unmatched. This CDR3 reads CAWGRGHYEQYF. CDR3 nucleotides: TGTGCCTGGGGCAGGGGGCACTACGAGCAGTACTTC. Based on the CDR3 plus reference TRBV30 and TRBJ2-7, the full variable domain is SQTIHQWPATLVQPVGSPLSLECTVEGTSNPNLYWYRQAAGRGLQLLFYSVGIGQISSEVPQNLSASRPQDRQFILSSKKLLLSDSGFYLCAWGRGHYEQYFGPGTRLTVT.

The chain recombines TRBV18 with TRBJ1-1; D is uncertain. V lost 8 bases and J lost 1, with 8 bases in between. Germline values: CDR1 KGHSH, CDR2 LQKENI. The CDR3 length is 12 residues. As DNA, the CDR3 is TGTGCCAGCCGGACGGCGAACACTGAAGCTTTCTTT. It encodes CASRTANTEAFF.

The J gene is TRBJ2-7, the V gene TRBV7-2; 8 positions agree with TRBD1. This CDR3 region has 16 residues. V trimming: 3 bases; J trimming: 5 bases; junction bases outside the gene matches: 12. The germline V gene encodes CDR1 SGHTA and CDR2 FQGNSA. CDR3 DNA sequence: TGTGCCAGCAGCTTGAGCCCGACAGGGGATTACAACGAGCAGTACTTC. It specifies CASSLSPTGDYNEQYF.

This chain uses TRBV6-2 or TRBV6-3 with TRBJ1-5; a possible D gene is TRBD1 (5 bases). Germline V gene sequence: CDR1 MNHEY, CDR2 SVGEGT. Trimming pared 2 bases from V and 3 bases from J, leaving 8 bases between. The CDR3 consists of 14 residues. This CDR3 is CASSYQGSNQPQHF. CDR3 DNA sequence: TGTGCCAGCAGTTACCAGGGCTCCAATCAGCCCCAGCATTTT.

This rearrangement joins TRBV4-2 to TRBJ2-3; possibly TRBD2 for D (6 bases). Germline CDR1 reads LGHNA; CDR2 reads YNFKEQ. V lost 0 bases and J lost 0, with 19 bases in between. CDR3 size: 19 residues. DNA for the CDR3: TGTGCCAGCAGCCAAGATCAGAGCGGTGGGAGCGGGAGCACAGATACGCAGTATTTT. As protein: CASSQDQSGGSGSTDTQYF.